A selection of T cell receptor beta chains follows, all from one sample in a study of shared clonotypes between healthy human individuals. Method: immunoSEQ multiplex PCR; TCRdb's copy keeps in-frame clones and lacks some. The sample includes 1,100,000 or so clones, around 78% seen only once; the top ten take under 0.65%. The source material was memory CD4+ T cells from PBMCs. The receptors here all came from a man aged 18 to 29 in good health. Some clones in this sample may be carry-over from other donors' samples. Each CDR3 is given with its conserved first and last residue. The D gene is left open where the match is weak. Not every row has a clone size; where given, it reads once, few, many or a size class.

j_call clone_size v_call d_call cdr3_aa cdr3_nt
TRBJ1-2 NA TRBV7-2 NA CASSQGQAYGYTF TGTGCCAGCTCCCAAGGCCAGGCCTATGGCTACACCTTC
TRBJ2-5 few TRBV29-1 NA CSVDMDGARGTQYF TGCAGCGTCGATATGGACGGAGCAAGAGGGACCCAGTACTTC
TRBJ2-7 NA TRBV19 TRBD1 CASSISAGGLYEQYF TGTGCCAGTAGTATCTCGGCAGGGGGCCTCTACGAGCAGTACTTC
TRBJ1-5 few TRBV18 NA CASSPDPQGTQPQHF TGTGCCAGCTCACCAGACCCACAGGGAACTCAGCCCCAGCATTTT
TRBJ2-7 few TRBV6-1 TRBD2 CASSAEAGGPGEQYF TGTGCCAGCAGTGCCGAAGCGGGAGGGCCAGGGGAGCAGTACTTC
TRBJ2-2 NA TRBV19 NA CASTRDGGGTGELFF TGTGCCAGTACCCGGGATGGGGGTGGCACCGGGGAGCTGTTTTTT
TRBJ2-7 NA TRBV19 TRBD2 CASSIGAGVNEQYF TGTGCCAGTAGTATTGGGGCGGGAGTAAACGAGCAGTACTTC
TRBJ1-1 NA TRBV6-5 TRBD1 CASSYSTGGGTEAFF TGTGCCAGCAGTTACTCGACAGGGGGAGGAACTGAAGCTTTCTTT
TRBJ2-7 NA TRBV15 TRBD2 CATSRRLAGVGSYEQYF TGTGCCACCAGCAGACGACTAGCGGGAGTTGGGTCCTACGAGCAGTACTTC
TRBJ2-6 NA TRBV7-9 NA CASSPVRLSGANVLTF TGTGCCAGCAGCCCAGTAAGGCTCTCTGGGGCCAACGTCCTGACTTTC
TRBJ2-1 NA TRBV7-3 TRBD1 CASSPGGSYNEQFF TGTGCCAGCAGCCCAGGGGGCTCCTACAATGAGCAGTTCTTC
TRBJ2-2 NA TRBV28 NA CASSLLVGSTGELFF TGTGCCAGCAGTTTATTGGTGGGAAGCACCGGGGAGCTGTTTTTT
TRBJ2-1 once TRBV6-6 NA CASSSQDWGKQFF TGTGCCAGCAGTTCCCAAGACTGGGGGAAGCAGTTCTTC
TRBJ2-7 many TRBV5-6 TRBD2 CASSTTPSGSREQYF TGTGCCAGCAGCACAACCCCTAGCGGGAGTCGCGAGCAGTACTTC
TRBJ2-5 NA TRBV5-1 TRBD1 CASSLTGEETQYF TGCGCCAGCAGCCTGACAGGGGAAGAGACCCAGTACTTC
TRBJ1-4 NA TRBV18 NA CASSPRTDSRQKLFF TGTGCCAGCTCACCACGGACAGACAGTCGTCAAAAACTGTTTTTT
TRBJ1-2 NA TRBV21-1 NA CASSKSTGPLGYGYTF TGTGCCAGCAGCAAGTCAACAGGGCCTTTGGGCTATGGCTACACCTTC
TRBJ2-1 NA TRBV7-3 NA CASSLLGGLNNEQFF TGTGCCAGCAGCTTACTAGGTGGCCTGAACAATGAGCAGTTCTTC
TRBJ2-7 few TRBV5-1 NA CASSEDRFGEQYF TGCGCCAGCAGCGAAGACAGGTTTGGCGAGCAGTACTTC
TRBJ1-2 NA TRBV5-1 NA CASSREVGGYTF TGCGCCAGCAGCAGGGAAGTCGGGGGCTACACCTTC
TRBJ2-3 NA TRBV7-8 NA CASSLGGYTDTQYF TGTGCCAGCAGCTTAGGCGGTTACACAGATACGCAGTATTTT
TRBJ2-7 NA TRBV18 TRBD2 CASSPPGLANEQYF TGTGCCAGCTCACCTCCGGGACTAGCAAACGAGCAGTACTTC
TRBJ1-4 NA TRBV5-1 NA CASSLAGQNEKLFF TGCGCCAGCAGCTTGGCGGGCCAGAATGAAAAACTGTTTTTT
TRBJ2-5 NA TRBV7-2 NA CASSLSLGPGGETQYF TGTGCCAGCAGCTTATCTCTGGGCCCCGGCGGGGAGACCCAGTACTTC
TRBJ2-1 once TRBV15 NA CATSRVGEGNEQFF TGTGCCACCAGCAGAGTGGGGGAAGGGAATGAGCAGTTCTTC
TRBJ1-5 NA TRBV28 NA CGTQGTLNQPQHF TGTGGGACCCAGGGGACTTTGAATCAGCCCCAGCATTTT
TRBJ1-2 NA TRBV7-8 NA CASSLLRGYGYTF TGTGCCAGCAGCTTACTTAGAGGTTATGGCTACACCTTC
TRBJ2-5 NA TRBV5-1 NA CASSSPGRLKETQYF TGCGCCAGCAGCTCTCCGGGACGTCTAAAAGAGACCCAGTACTTC
TRBJ2-2 NA TRBV9 TRBD2 CASNPTLAGHTGELFF TGTGCCAGCAACCCCACACTAGCGGGGCACACCGGGGAGCTGTTTTTT
TRBJ1-2 NA TRBV27 NA CASSLGGRHGYTF TGTGCCAGCAGTTTAGGGGGACGCCATGGCTACACCTTC